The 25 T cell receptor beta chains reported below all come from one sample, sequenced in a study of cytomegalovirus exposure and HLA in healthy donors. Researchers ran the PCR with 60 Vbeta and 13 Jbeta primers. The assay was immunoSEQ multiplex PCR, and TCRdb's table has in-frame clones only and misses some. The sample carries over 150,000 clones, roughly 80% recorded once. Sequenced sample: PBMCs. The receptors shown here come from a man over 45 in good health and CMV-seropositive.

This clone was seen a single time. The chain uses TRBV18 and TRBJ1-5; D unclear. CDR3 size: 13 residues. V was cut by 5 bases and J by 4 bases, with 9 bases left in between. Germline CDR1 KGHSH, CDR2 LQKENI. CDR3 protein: CASSIYGNQPQHF. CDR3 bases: TGTGCCAGCTCAATCTATGGTAATCAGCCCCAGCATTTT.

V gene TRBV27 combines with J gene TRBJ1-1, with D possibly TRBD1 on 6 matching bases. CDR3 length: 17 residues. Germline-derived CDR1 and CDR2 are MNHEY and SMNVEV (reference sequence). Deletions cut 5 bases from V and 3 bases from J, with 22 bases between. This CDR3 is CASSRQITGYYYTEAFF. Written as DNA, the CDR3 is TGTGCCAGCAGTCGACAAATTACAGGGTACTATTACACTGAAGCTTTCTTT.

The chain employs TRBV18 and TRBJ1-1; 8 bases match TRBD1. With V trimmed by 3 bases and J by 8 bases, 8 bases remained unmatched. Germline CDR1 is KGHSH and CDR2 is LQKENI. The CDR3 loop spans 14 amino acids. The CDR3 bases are TGTGCCAGCTCACCGCGACAGGGGTTCGGAGAAGCTTTCTTT. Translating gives CASSPRQGFGEAFF.

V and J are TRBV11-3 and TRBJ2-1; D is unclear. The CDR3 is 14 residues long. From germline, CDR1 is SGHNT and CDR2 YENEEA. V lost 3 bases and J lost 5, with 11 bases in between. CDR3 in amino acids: CASSFMPPNNEQFF. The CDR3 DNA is TGTGCCAGCAGCTTTATGCCTCCTAACAATGAGCAGTTCTTC.

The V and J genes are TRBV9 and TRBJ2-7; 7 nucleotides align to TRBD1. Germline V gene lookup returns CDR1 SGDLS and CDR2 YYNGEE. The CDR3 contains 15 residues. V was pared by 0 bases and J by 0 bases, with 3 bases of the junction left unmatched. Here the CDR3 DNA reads TGTGCCAGCAGCGTAGGGGCAGGGGGCTCCTACGAGCAGTACTTC. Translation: CASSVGAGGSYEQYF. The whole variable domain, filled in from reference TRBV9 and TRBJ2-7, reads DSGVTQTPKHLITATGQRVTLRCSPRSGDLSVYWYQQSLDQGLQFLIQYYNGEERAKGNILERFSAQQFPDLHSELNLSSLELGDSALYFCASSVGAGGSYEQYFGPGTRLTVT.

In nucleotides, the CDR3 is TGTGCCAGCACTGGCCGGGCTAGCGACTACGAGCAGTACTTC. Translated, it gives CASTGRASDYEQYF. The chain combines TRBV6-1 with TRBJ2-7, with D perhaps matching TRBD2 (6 bases). Germline V gene sequence: CDR1 MNHNS, CDR2 SASEGT. V was shortened by 7 bases and J by 3 bases, with 16 bases between the two germline ends. The CDR3 sequence is 14 residues long.

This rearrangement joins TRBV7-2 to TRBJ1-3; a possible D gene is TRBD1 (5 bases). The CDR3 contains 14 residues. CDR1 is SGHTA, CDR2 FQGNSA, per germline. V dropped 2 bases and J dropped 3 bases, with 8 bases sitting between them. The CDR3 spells CASSLFGGGNTIYF. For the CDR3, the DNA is TGTGCCAGCAGCTTATTCGGGGGTGGAAACACCATATATTTT. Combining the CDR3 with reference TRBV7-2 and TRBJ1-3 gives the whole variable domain GAGVSQSPSNKVTEKGKDVELRCDPISGHTALYWYRQSLGQGLEFLIYFQGNSAPDKSGLPSDRFSAERTGGSVSTLTIQRTQQEDSAVYLCASSLFGGGNTIYFGEGSWLTVV.

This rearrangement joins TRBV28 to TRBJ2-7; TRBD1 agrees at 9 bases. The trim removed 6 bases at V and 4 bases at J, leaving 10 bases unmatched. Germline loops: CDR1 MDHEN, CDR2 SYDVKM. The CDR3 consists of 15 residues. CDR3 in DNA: TGTGCCAGCAGACAACCGGGACAGGGTACATACGAGCAGTACTTC. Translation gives CASRQPGQGTYEQYF.

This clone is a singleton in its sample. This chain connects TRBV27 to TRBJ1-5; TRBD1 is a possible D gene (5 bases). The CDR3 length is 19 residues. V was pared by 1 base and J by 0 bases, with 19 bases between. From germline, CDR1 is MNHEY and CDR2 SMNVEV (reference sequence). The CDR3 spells CASSLFVPDSPYSNQPQHF. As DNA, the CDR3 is TGTGCCAGCAGTTTATTCGTCCCAGACAGCCCCTATAGCAATCAGCCCCAGCATTTT.

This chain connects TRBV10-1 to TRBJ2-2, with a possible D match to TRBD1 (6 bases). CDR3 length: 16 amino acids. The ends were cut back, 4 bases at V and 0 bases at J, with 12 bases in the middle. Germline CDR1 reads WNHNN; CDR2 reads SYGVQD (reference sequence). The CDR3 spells CASSAGTPANTGELFF. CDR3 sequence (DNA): TGCGCCAGCAGTGCTGGGACACCCGCGAACACCGGGGAGCTGTTTTTT.

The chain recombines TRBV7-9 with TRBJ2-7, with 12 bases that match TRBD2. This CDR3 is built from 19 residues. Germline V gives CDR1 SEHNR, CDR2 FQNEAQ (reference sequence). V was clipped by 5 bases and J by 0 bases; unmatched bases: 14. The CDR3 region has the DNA TGTGCCAGCAGCCCCCACCTGACTAGCGGGGGCCCTCGCTCCTACGAGCAGTACTTC. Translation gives CASSPHLTSGGPRSYEQYF. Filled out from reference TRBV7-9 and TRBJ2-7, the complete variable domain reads DTGVSQNPRHKITKRGQNVTFRCDPISEHNRLYWYRQTLGQGPEFLTYFQNEAQLEKSRLLSDRFSAERPKGSFSTLEIQRTEQGDSAMYLCASSPHLTSGGPRSYEQYFGPGTRLTVT.

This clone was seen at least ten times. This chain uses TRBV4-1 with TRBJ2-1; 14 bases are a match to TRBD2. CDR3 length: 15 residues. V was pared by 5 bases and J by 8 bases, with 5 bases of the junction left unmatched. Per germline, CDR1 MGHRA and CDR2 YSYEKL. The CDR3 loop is CASSLTSGGVDEQFF. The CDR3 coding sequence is TGCGCCAGCAGCTTGACTAGCGGGGGGGTGGATGAGCAGTTCTTC.

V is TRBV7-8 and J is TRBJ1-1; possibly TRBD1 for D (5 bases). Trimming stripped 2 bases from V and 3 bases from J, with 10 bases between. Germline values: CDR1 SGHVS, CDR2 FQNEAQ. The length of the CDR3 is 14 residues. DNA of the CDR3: TGTGCCAGCAGCTTAATGGGGGGGTACACTGAAGCTTTCTTT. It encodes CASSLMGGYTEAFF.

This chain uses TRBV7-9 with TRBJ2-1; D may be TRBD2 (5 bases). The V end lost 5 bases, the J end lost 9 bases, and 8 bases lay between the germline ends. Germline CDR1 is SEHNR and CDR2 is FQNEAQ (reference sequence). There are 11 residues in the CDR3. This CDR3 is CASSPRGEQFF. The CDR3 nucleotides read TGTGCCAGCAGCCCCCGGGGTGAGCAGTTCTTC.

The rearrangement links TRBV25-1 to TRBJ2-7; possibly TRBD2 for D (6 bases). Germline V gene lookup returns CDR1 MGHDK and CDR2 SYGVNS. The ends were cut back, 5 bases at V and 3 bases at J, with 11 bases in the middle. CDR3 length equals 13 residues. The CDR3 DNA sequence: TGTGCCAGCAGTACTAGCTCCTTCTACGAGCAGTACTTC. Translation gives CASSTSSFYEQYF.

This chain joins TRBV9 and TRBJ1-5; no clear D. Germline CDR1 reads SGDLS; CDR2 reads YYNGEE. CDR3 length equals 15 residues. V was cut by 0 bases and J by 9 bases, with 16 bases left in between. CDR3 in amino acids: CASSVDVQYPRPQHF. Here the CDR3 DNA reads TGTGCCAGCAGCGTAGATGTACAGTACCCCAGGCCCCAGCATTTT.

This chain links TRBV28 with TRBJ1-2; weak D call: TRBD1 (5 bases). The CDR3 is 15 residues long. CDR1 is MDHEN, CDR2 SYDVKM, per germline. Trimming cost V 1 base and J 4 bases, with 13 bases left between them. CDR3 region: CASSLYLGQGYGYTF. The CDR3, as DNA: TGTGCCAGCAGTTTATATTTGGGGCAGGGCTATGGCTACACCTTC.

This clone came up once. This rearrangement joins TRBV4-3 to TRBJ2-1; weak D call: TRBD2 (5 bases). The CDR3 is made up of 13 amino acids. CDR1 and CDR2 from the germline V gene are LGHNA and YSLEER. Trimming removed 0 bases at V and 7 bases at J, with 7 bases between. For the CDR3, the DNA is TGCGCCAGCAGCCAAGAGAGGGTGAATGAGCAGTTCTTC. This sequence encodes CASSQERVNEQFF.

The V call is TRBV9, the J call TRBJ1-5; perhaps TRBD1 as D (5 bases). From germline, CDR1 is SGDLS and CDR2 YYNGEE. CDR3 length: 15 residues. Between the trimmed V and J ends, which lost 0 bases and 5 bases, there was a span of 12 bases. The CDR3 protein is CASSVAGETDQPQHF. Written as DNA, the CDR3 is TGTGCCAGCAGCGTAGCGGGCGAGACAGATCAGCCCCAGCATTTT. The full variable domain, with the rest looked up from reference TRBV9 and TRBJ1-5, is DSGVTQTPKHLITATGQRVTLRCSPRSGDLSVYWYQQSLDQGLQFLIQYYNGEERAKGNILERFSAQQFPDLHSELNLSSLELGDSALYFCASSVAGETDQPQHFGDGTRLSIL.

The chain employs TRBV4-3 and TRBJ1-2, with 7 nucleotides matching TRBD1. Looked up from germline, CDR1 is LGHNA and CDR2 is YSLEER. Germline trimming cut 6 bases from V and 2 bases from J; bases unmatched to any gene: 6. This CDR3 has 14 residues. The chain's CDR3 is CASRTVQGNYGYTF. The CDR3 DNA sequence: TGCGCCAGCAGGACCGTACAGGGGAACTATGGCTACACCTTC.

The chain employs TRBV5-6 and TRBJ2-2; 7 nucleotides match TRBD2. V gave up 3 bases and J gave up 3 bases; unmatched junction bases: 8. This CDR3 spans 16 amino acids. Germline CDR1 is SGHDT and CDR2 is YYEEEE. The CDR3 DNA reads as TGTGCCAGCAGCTCTTATGGGGGGGTCTACACCGGGGAGCTGTTTTTT. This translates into CASSSYGGVYTGELFF.

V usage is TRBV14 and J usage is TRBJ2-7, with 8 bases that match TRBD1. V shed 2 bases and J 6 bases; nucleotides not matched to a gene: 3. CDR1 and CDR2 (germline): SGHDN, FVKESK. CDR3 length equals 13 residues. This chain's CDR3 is CASSQFTGGEQYF. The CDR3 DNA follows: TGTGCCAGCAGCCAATTTACAGGGGGCGAGCAGTACTTC.

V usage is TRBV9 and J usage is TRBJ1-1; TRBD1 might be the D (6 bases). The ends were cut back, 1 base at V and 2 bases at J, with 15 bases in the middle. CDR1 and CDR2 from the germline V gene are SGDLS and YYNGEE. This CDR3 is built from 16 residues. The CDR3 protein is CASSVPPGGLNTEAFF. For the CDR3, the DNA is TGTGCCAGCAGCGTACCCCCTGGGGGCCTAAACACTGAAGCTTTCTTT.

CDR3 sequence: CASSEAPWQGGQPQHF. The CDR3 nucleotides read TGTGCCAGCAGTGAAGCGCCGTGGCAGGGAGGTCAGCCCCAGCATTTT. The chain is built from TRBV2 and TRBJ1-5; D perhaps matches TRBD1 (5 bases). In germline, CDR1 is SNHLY, CDR2 FYNNEI. V lost 0 bases and J 6 bases, leaving 15 bases between the germline ends. The CDR3 loop spans 16 amino acids.

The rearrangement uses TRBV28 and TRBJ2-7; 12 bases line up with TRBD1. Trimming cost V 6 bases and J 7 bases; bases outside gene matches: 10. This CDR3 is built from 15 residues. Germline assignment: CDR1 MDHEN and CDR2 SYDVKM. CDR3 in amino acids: CASRPPGQGAKEQYF. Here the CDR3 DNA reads TGTGCCAGCAGACCTCCGGGACAGGGGGCGAAAGAGCAGTACTTC.